This entry lists 30 T cell receptor beta chains sequenced from one sample in a study of blood T cell repertoires in COVID-19. The protocol was immunoSEQ multiplex PCR, while the TCRdb copy is restricted to in-frame clones and leaves out a portion. Among roughly 350,000 clones listed, 88% were seen once. Sequencing was performed on peripheral blood. The receptors derive from a woman in her forties or fifties with active or convalescent COVID-19.

The rearrangement joins TRBV5-1 to TRBJ1-4, with 11 bases fitting TRBD1. Germline loops: CDR1 SGHRS, CDR2 YFSETQ. The CDR3 consists of 16 residues. Losses at the gene ends were 4 bases for V and 4 bases for J; bases not matched to a gene: 6. In DNA, the CDR3 is TGCGCCAGCAGCCCCGGGACAGGGGGTGATAATGAAAAACTGTTTTTT. Residues: CASSPGTGGDNEKLFF.

V is TRBV27 and J is TRBJ2-7, with TRBD2 identical over 8 bases. V gave up 3 bases and J gave up 5 bases; unmatched junction bases: 12. CDR1 is MNHEY, CDR2 SMNVEV, per germline (reference sequence). This CDR3 has 16 residues. CDR3 amino acids: CASSFSAGETLNEQYF. The DNA of the CDR3 is TGTGCCAGCAGTTTCTCAGCGGGAGAGACTCTAAACGAGCAGTACTTC.

The chain has TRBV25-1 and TRBJ1-2; 7 nucleotides match TRBD1. The CDR3 loop spans 12 amino acids. V was clipped by 5 bases and J by 5 bases; unmatched bases: 2. The germline CDR1 and CDR2 sequences are MGHDK and SYGVNS. For the CDR3, the DNA is TGTGCCAGCAGTAAACAGGGGTATGGCTACACCTTC. Protein product: CASSKQGYGYTF.

The sample holds a few counts of this clone. The gene calls are TRBV5-6 and TRBJ1-2; 9 nucleotides match TRBD1. CDR3 length: 15 amino acids. Germline CDR1 reads SGHDT; CDR2 reads YYEEEE. Losses at the gene ends were 4 bases for V and 9 bases for J; bases not matched to a gene: 13. The CDR3 is CASSPGQGLLLSYTF. The CDR3 DNA reads TGTGCCAGCAGCCCAGGACAGGGGCTCTTACTAAGCTACACCTTC.

This clone has only one observation. The chain combines TRBV7-9 with TRBJ2-3, with 11 bases aligning to TRBD1. V was pared by 5 bases and J by 4 bases, with 5 bases of the junction left unmatched. The CDR3 is made up of 15 amino acids. CDR1 and CDR2 from the germline V gene are SEHNR and FQNEAQ (reference sequence). The CDR3 region is CASSTDRGRSDTQYF. CDR3 coding DNA: TGTGCCAGCAGCACGGACAGGGGGCGTTCAGATACGCAGTATTTT.

This chain uses TRBV6-5 with TRBJ1-5; D is unresolved. CDR3 size: 14 residues. CDR1 is MNHEY, CDR2 SVGAGI, per germline. The germline V and J ends were trimmed by 7 bases and 4 bases, with 14 bases remaining between them. This CDR3 reads CASMPSRGNQPQHF. CDR3 nucleotides: TGTGCCAGCATGCCCTCCCGAGGGAATCAGCCCCAGCATTTT.

V gene TRBV6-2 or TRBV6-3 combines with J gene TRBJ1-2; D is perhaps TRBD1 (5 bases). CDR1 and CDR2 from the germline V gene are MNHEY and SVGEGT. There are 13 residues in the CDR3. The V and J ends lost 5 bases and 2 bases respectively, with 9 bases between them. The CDR3, as DNA: TGTGCCAGCAGTCGAGACAGAAACTATGGCTACACCTTC. It translates to CASSRDRNYGYTF.

The chain has TRBV30 and TRBJ2-2, with TRBD1 matching over 9 bases. Germline CDR1 GTSNPN, CDR2 SVGIG (reference sequence). With 0 bases clipped from V and 5 bases from J, the junction kept 7 bases outside the gene matches. CDR3 length equals 16 residues. CDR3 nucleotides: TGTGCCTGGAGTGTTTGGGACAGGGCTAATACCGGGGAGCTGTTTTTT. Translated: CAWSVWDRANTGELFF.

CDR3 protein: CASDPMAGGHQPQHF. The CDR3 DNA sequence: TGTGCCAGCGATCCGATGGCAGGAGGGCATCAGCCCCAGCATTTT. The chain recombines TRBV19 with TRBJ1-5; D is uncertain. Trimming removed 9 bases at V and 5 bases at J, with 20 bases between. CDR1 is LNHDA, CDR2 SQIVND, per germline (reference sequence). CDR3 length: 15 amino acids.

V is TRBV29-1 and J is TRBJ2-1; 10 nucleotides agree with TRBD1. The germline CDR1 and CDR2 sequences are SQVTM and ANQGSEA. Trimming cost V 3 bases and J 7 bases; bases outside gene matches: 6. The CDR3 is 14 residues long. This CDR3 is CSVEQTGGKNEQFF. The DNA for the CDR3 is TGCAGCGTTGAGCAGACAGGGGGCAAAAATGAGCAGTTCTTC.

V is TRBV28 and J is TRBJ2-7, with 7 bases identical to TRBD2. CDR3 length: 17 amino acids. CDR1 and CDR2 (germline): MDHEN, SYDVKM. V shed 3 bases, J shed 3 bases, and the junction held 14 bases outside the gene matches. The CDR3 DNA follows: TGTGCCAGCAGTTTCCCGAGTTCGGGGGGAGAGGTCTACGAGCAGTACTTC. This sequence encodes CASSFPSSGGEVYEQYF.

Note on this clone: The same CDR3 can be traced to other DNA sequences in this sample. The rearrangement links TRBV27 to TRBJ1-1, with D possibly TRBD1 on 6 matching bases. CDR1 and CDR2 from the germline V gene are MNHEY and SMNVEV (reference sequence). The CDR3 has 13 residues. Trimming removed 4 bases at V and 2 bases at J, with 8 bases between. The CDR3 here is CASSYRENTEAFF. CDR3 bases: TGTGCCAGCAGTTACAGGGAAAACACTGAAGCTTTCTTT.

The chain joins TRBV29-1 to TRBJ2-1, with TRBD2 matching 7 bases. The CDR3 totals 14 residues. V lost 3 bases and J lost 1; bases outside the gene matches: 3. The germline V gene encodes CDR1 SQVTM and CDR2 ANQGSEA. The CDR3 spells CSVDGGGSYNEQFF. The DNA of the CDR3 is TGCAGCGTTGATGGGGGAGGGTCCTACAATGAGCAGTTCTTC.

The V and J genes are TRBV28 and TRBJ1-2; the match to TRBD1 covers 11 bases. The germline CDR1 and CDR2 sequences are MDHEN and SYDVKM. Trimming took 10 bases from V and 6 from J; bases not matched to a gene: 7. This CDR3 region has 13 residues. The CDR3, as DNA: TGTGCCATTGGGACAGGGGGGTGGAATGGCTACACCTTC. Encoded protein: CAIGTGGWNGYTF.

The chain links TRBV28 to TRBJ2-1, with no clear D. This CDR3 has 14 amino acids. Germline V CDR1 and CDR2: MDHEN, SYDVKM. V lost 6 bases and J 0 bases, leaving 9 bases between the germline ends. CDR3 protein: CASSRTVSYNEQFF. In DNA, the CDR3 is TGTGCCAGCAGCCGCACGGTCTCCTACAATGAGCAGTTCTTC.

This chain joins TRBV11-2 and TRBJ2-5; a weak D match, TRBD1 (6 bases). The CDR3 runs 15 residues. Trimming removed 5 bases from V and 3 bases from J, with 16 bases in between. Germline V CDR1 and CDR2: SGHAT, FQNNGV. This chain's CDR3 is CASSPIQGLKETQYF. The DNA of the CDR3 is TGTGCCAGCAGCCCCATACAGGGCCTGAAAGAGACCCAGTACTTC.

The rearrangement links TRBV6-1 to TRBJ1-4; D might be TRBD1 (5 bases). Trimming pared 3 bases from V and 8 bases from J, leaving 13 bases between. The CDR3 runs to 14 residues. CDR1 is MNHNS, CDR2 SASEGT, per germline. DNA for the CDR3: TGTGCCAGCAGTGAGGGGGAGGTAGGCGAAAAACTGTTTTTT. This sequence encodes CASSEGEVGEKLFF.

The chain recombines TRBV28 with TRBJ2-6; tentatively, D is TRBD1 (6 bases). V was pared by 6 bases and J by 2 bases, with 14 bases between. The CDR3 consists of 16 residues. Germline V CDR1 and CDR2: MDHEN, SYDVKM. The CDR3 here is CASRRPQGAGANVLTF. CDR3 nucleotide sequence: TGTGCCAGCAGACGACCACAGGGTGCTGGGGCCAACGTCCTGACTTTC.

The V call is TRBV27, the J call TRBJ1-5; 9 positions match TRBD1. Germline V gene data show CDR1 as MNHEY and CDR2 as SMNVEV (reference sequence). The CDR3 is 13 residues long. The ends lost 6 bases at V and 4 bases at J; junction bases unmatched: 1. This CDR3 reads CASRGTGNQPQHF. In nucleotides, the CDR3 is TGTGCCAGCAGGGGGACAGGGAATCAGCCCCAGCATTTT.

V gene TRBV21-1 combines with J gene TRBJ1-1; the tabulated D call, TRBD1, remains unverified against the DNA. TRBV21-1 is recorded as a pseudogene. There are 16 residues in the CDR3. The CDR3 DNA is TGTGCCAGCAGCACCCGGGACAGGGTTTTGTACACTGAAGCTTTCTTT. Protein product: CASSTRDRVLYTEAFF.

J is TRBJ1-5 and V is TRBV3-1 (or the pseudogene TRBV3-2); a possible D gene is TRBD1 (6 bases). Germline V gives CDR1 LGHDT, CDR2 YNNKEL (reference sequence). Trimming cost V 5 bases and J 0 bases, with 23 bases left between them. The CDR3 spans 19 residues. CDR3 region: CASSDSQGKGTYSNQPQHF. In DNA, the CDR3 is TGTGCCAGCAGCGACTCTCAGGGGAAGGGGACCTATAGCAATCAGCCCCAGCATTTT.

V and J are TRBV27 and TRBJ1-1, with D perhaps TRBD1 (6 bases). The germline CDR1 and CDR2 sequences are MNHEY and SMNVEV (reference sequence). Trimming cost V 0 bases and J 1 base, with 9 bases left between them. CDR3 size: 15 residues. CDR3 amino acids: CASSLSSRGNTEAFF. Here the CDR3 DNA reads TGTGCCAGCAGTTTATCATCCAGGGGGAACACTGAAGCTTTCTTT.

The genes are TRBV3-1 (or the pseudogene TRBV3-2) and TRBJ2-6; 9 bases map to TRBD2. The CDR3 spans 19 residues. The germline gives CDR1 LGHDT, CDR2 YNNKEL (reference sequence). Trimming at V came to 1 base and at J to 4 bases, leaving 11 bases not matched to a gene. CDR3 protein: CASSQVASGAPSGANVLTF. DNA of the CDR3: TGTGCCAGCAGCCAAGTGGCTAGCGGGGCTCCTTCAGGGGCCAACGTCCTGACTTTC.

The chain employs TRBV29-1 and TRBJ2-3, with TRBD1 identical over 8 bases. V shed 8 bases and J 4 bases; nucleotides not matched to a gene: 5. Germline assignment: CDR1 SQVTM and CDR2 ANQGSEA. The CDR3 runs to 12 residues. The CDR3 sequence is CSSRTGPDTQYF. The DNA for the CDR3 is TGCAGCTCTCGGACAGGGCCAGATACGCAGTATTTT.

The gene calls are TRBV29-1 and TRBJ2-1; the D is unclear. This CDR3 has 16 residues. Germline V gene data show CDR1 as SQVTM and CDR2 as ANQGSEA. The V and J ends lost 7 bases and 0 bases respectively, with 19 bases between them. This CDR3 reads CSATGSTVSSYNEQFF. In DNA, the CDR3 is TGCAGCGCAACCGGGTCGACGGTGAGCTCCTACAATGAGCAGTTCTTC.

J is TRBJ1-1 and V is TRBV7-2; 7 bases map to TRBD1. This CDR3 has 15 residues. The V and J ends lost 6 bases and 1 base, in that order; junction bases with no gene match: 8. Germline V lookup: CDR1 SGHTA, CDR2 FQGNSA. CDR3 in amino acids: CASRLQGTANTEAFF. The CDR3 nucleotides are TGTGCCAGCAGATTACAGGGGACAGCGAACACTGAAGCTTTCTTT.

The chain joins TRBV6-1 to TRBJ2-3, with TRBD2 matching over 7 bases. CDR3 size: 15 residues. The junction had 8 bases not matched to a gene; V was cut back by 1 base and J by 7 bases. Germline V gene data show CDR1 as MNHNS and CDR2 as SASEGT. This CDR3 is CASSEGPLAVHTQYF. The CDR3 DNA sequence: TGTGCCAGCAGTGAAGGGCCCCTAGCGGTACATACGCAGTATTTT.

The chain recombines TRBV2 with TRBJ1-5; D is perhaps TRBD1 (5 bases). Germline values: CDR1 SNHLY, CDR2 FYNNEI. V dropped 4 bases and J dropped 7 bases, with 14 bases sitting between them. The CDR3 runs 14 residues. The DNA of the CDR3 is TGTGCCAGCAGTGTTATTGGGGCACAGCAGCCCCAGCATTTT. This sequence encodes CASSVIGAQQPQHF.

J is TRBJ2-1 and V is TRBV28; TRBD2 might be the D (5 bases). V was cut by 3 bases and J by 7 bases, with 13 bases left in between. The length of the CDR3 is 14 residues. Germline values: CDR1 MDHEN, CDR2 SYDVKM. The CDR3 protein is CASSFRGLVNEQFF. In DNA form, the CDR3 reads TGTGCCAGCAGTTTTCGGGGTCTTGTAAATGAGCAGTTCTTC.

The chain uses TRBV5-6 and TRBJ1-1; D uncertain. This CDR3 contains 17 residues. Trimming shortened V by 0 bases and J by 1 base, and 16 bases separated the two germline ends. The germline CDR1 and CDR2 sequences are SGHDT and YYEEEE. DNA for the CDR3: TGTGCCAGCAGCTTGGCCGGAATCAAACTAAGGAACACTGAAGCTTTCTTT. Translated, it gives CASSLAGIKLRNTEAFF.